The text below deals with one T cell receptor (beta chain). Produced via immunoSEQ multiplex PCR; TCRdb's table is partial and in-frame only. The table shows approximately 260,000 clones, with about 88% occurring only once. The entry originates in a study of blood T cell repertoires in COVID-19. Study overall: T cells, B-cell-depleted T cells, or PBMCs supplied cDNA or gDNA.

Trimming cost V 3 bases and J 1 base; bases outside gene matches: 7. The CDR3 is made up of 19 amino acids. Per the germline V gene, CDR1 is LNHDA and CDR2 is SQIVND (reference sequence). The chain uses TRBV19 and TRBJ2-6, with 12 nucleotides matching TRBD2. The specimen sequenced was peripheral blood. The receptor's source is a woman aged 40 to 55 who had recovered from COVID-19. CDR3 region: CASSISLAGGLSGANVLTF. CDR3 nucleotides: TGTGCCAGTAGTATCTCCCTAGCGGGGGGGCTGTCTGGGGCCAACGTCCTGACTTTC. Supplemented by reference TRBV19 and TRBJ2-6, the full variable domain reads DGGITQSPKYLFRKEGQNVTLSCEQNLNHDAMYWYRQDPGQGLRLIYYSQIVNDFQKGDIAEGYSVSREKKESFPLTVTSAQKNPTAFYLCASSISLAGGLSGANVLTFGAGSRLTVL.